This TCR beta chain comes out of a study of cytomegalovirus exposure and HLA in healthy donors. For the study at large: As released early, the data held roughly 85 million unique TCRs from HLA-typed donors.

Findings of the study overall: Reportedly, a later analysis found an Asian-associated ancestry cluster had fewer N-insertions than the approximately 670-donor mean. Presence/absence analyses rested on an assumption that sequencing depth was roughly uniform across donors.

Both 60 Vbeta primers and 13 Jbeta primers went into the PCR. Per the authors' pipeline: An analysis performed later counted about 80 million unique TCR beta chains (roughly 11 million of them shared). Sequenced by immunoSEQ multiplex PCR; TCRdb stores in-frame clones only, minus some. That table furnishes V, J and clone size, whereas the DNA furnished D and trimming. The top ten clones hold around 1.5% of a sample with more than 150,000 clones, over 70% of them seen once. The V segment lost 2 bases and the J segment 7 bases; nucleotides outside the gene matches: 5. Germline V gives CDR1 ENHRY, CDR2 SYGVKD. The CDR3 spans 14 residues. Turning to this clone: The antigen is unknown.

The chain uses TRBV10-3 and TRBJ2-1; 7 bases are shared with TRBD2. The source of this sequence is a man younger than 35 in good health and CMV-seronegative. The sample taken for sequencing was PBMCs. CDR3 in amino acids: CAISEASGPNEQFF. As DNA, the CDR3 is TGTGCCATCAGTGAGGCTAGCGGTCCAAATGAGCAGTTCTTC.